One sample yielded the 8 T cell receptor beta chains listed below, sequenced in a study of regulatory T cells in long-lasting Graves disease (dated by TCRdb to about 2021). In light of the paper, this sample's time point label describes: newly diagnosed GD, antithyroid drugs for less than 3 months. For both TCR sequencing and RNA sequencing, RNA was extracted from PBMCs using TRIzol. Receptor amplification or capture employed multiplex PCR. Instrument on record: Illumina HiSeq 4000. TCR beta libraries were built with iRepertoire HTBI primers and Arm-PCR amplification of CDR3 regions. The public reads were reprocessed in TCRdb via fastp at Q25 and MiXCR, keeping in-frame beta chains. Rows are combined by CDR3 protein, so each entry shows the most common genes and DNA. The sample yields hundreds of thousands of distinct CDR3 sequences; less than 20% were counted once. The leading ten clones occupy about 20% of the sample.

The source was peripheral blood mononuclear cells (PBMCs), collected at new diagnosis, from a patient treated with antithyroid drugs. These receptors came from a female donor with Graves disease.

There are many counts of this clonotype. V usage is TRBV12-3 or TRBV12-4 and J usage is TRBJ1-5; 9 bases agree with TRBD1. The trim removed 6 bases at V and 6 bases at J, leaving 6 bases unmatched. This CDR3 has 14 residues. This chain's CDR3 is CASRSTGGSQPQHF. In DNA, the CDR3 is TGTGCCAGCAGATCGACAGGGGGTAGTCAGCCCCAGCATTTT.

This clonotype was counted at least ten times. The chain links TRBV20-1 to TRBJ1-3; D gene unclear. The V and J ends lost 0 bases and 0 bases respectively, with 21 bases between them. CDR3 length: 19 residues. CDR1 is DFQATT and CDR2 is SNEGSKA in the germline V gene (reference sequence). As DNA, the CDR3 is TGCAGTGCTAGAGATGAGTTCCTTCGGGAGATTAACTCTGGAAACACCATATATTTT. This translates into CSARDEFLREINSGNTIYF.

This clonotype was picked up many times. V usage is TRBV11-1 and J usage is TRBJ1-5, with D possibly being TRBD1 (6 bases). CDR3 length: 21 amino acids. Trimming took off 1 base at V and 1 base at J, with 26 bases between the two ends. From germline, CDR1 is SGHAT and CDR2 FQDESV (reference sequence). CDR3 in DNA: TGTGCCAGCAGCTTAGATTACGGGCCAGGGGTGGCCAAGGAGAGCAATCAGCCCCAGCATTTT. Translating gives CASSLDYGPGVAKESNQPQHF. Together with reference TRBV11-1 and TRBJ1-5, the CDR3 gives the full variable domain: EAEVAQSPRYKITEKSQAVAFWCDPISGHATLYWYRQILGQGPELLVQFQDESVVDDSQLPKDRFSAERLKGVDSTLKIQPAELGDSAMYLCASSLDYGPGVAKESNQPQHFGDGTRLSIL.

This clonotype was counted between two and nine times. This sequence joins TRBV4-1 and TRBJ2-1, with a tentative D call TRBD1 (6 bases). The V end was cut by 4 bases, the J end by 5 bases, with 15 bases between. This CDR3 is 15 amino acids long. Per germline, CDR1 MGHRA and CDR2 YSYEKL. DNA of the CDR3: TGCGCCAGCAGCCGGACGACAGGAACTCACAATGAGCAGTTCTTC. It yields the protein CASSRTTGTHNEQFF.

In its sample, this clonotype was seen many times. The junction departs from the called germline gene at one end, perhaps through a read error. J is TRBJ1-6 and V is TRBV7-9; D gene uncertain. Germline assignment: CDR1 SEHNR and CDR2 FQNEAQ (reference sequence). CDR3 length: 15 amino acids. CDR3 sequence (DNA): TGCGCCAGCAGCCAAGACGCCAGATATAATTCACCCCTCCACTTT. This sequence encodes CASSQDARYNSPLHF.

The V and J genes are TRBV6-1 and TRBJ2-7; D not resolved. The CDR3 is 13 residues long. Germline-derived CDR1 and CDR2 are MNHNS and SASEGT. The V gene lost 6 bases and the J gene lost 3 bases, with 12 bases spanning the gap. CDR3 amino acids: CASSRSRYYEQYF. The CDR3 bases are TGTGCCAGCAGCAGGTCACGCTACTACGAGCAGTACTTC.

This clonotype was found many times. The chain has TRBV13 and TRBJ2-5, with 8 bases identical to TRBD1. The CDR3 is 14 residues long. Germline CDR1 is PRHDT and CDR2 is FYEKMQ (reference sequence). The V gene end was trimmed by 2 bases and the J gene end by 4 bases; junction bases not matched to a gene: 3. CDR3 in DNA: TGTGCCAGCAGCTTACGCACAGGGGGAGAGACCCAGTACTTC. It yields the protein CASSLRTGGETQYF. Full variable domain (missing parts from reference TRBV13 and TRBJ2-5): AAGVIQSPRHLIKEKRETATLKCYPIPRHDTVYWYQQGPGQDPQFLISFYEKMQSDKGSIPDRFSAQQFSDYHSELNMSSLELGDSALYFCASSLRTGGETQYFGPGTRLLVL.

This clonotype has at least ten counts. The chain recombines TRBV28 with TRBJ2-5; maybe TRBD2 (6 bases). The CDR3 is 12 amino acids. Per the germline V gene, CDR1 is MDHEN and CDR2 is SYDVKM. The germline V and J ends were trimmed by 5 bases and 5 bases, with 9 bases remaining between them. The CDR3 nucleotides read TGTGCCAGCAGTCCTAGCGCCGAGACCCAGTACTTC. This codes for CASSPSAETQYF.